This TCR beta chain was sequenced in a study of T cell repertoires in cytomegalovirus infection. MiXCR, run by TCRdb on the reads, gives a single entry per CDR3 protein. This sample yields around 750,000 distinct CDR3 sequences, of which 32% are seen a single time; roughly 12% belongs to the top ten. Regarding this clonotype: As yet, its antigen is unknown.

The source is a human donor in good health (CMV status not recorded). Some clones in this sample may be carry-over from other donors' samples. The material sequenced was cultured CD8+ T cells from PBMCs, taken from culture after CMV antigen stimulation.

This CDR3 is CASSRGAGGTYNEQFF. CDR3 sequence (DNA): TGTGCCAGCAGCCGCGGGGCGGGGGGGACCTACAATGAGCAGTTCTTC. The V and J genes are TRBV7-9 and TRBJ2-1; 9 bases are shared with TRBD2. This CDR3 has 16 amino acids. J lost 2 bases, V lost 5 bases, and 7 bases had no gene match. Per germline, CDR1 SEHNR and CDR2 FQNEAQ (reference sequence). The whole variable domain, remainder taken from reference TRBV7-9 and TRBJ2-1, is DTGVSQNPRHKITKRGQNVTFRCDPISEHNRLYWYRQTLGQGPEFLTYFQNEAQLEKSRLLSDRFSAERPKGSFSTLEIQRTEQGDSAMYLCASSRGAGGTYNEQFFGPGTRLTVL.